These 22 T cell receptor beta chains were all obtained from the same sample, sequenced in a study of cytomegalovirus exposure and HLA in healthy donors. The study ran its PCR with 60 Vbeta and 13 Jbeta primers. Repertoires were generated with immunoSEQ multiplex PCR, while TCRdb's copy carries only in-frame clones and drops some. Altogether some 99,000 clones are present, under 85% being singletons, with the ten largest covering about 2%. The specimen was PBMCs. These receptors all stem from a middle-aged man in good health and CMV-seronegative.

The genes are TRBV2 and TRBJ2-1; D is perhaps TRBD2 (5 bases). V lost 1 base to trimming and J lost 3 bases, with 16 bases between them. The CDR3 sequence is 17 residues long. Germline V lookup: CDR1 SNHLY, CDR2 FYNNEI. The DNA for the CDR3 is TGTGCCAGCAGTGAAGTTTACTCTAGCAGCCACTACAATGAGCAGTTCTTC. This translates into CASSEVYSSSHYNEQFF.

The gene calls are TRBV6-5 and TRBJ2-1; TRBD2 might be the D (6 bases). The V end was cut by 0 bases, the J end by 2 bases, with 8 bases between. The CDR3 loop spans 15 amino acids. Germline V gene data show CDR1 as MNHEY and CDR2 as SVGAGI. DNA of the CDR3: TGTGCCAGCAGTTACTCTGGGGAGGCCTACAATGAGCAGTTCTTC. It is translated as CASSYSGEAYNEQFF.

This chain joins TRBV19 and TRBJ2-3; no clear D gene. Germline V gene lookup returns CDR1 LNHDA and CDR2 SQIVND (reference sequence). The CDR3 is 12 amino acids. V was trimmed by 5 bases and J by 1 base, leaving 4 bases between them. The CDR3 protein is CASSSGTDTQYF. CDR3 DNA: TGTGCCAGTAGTTCCGGCACAGATACGCAGTATTTT.

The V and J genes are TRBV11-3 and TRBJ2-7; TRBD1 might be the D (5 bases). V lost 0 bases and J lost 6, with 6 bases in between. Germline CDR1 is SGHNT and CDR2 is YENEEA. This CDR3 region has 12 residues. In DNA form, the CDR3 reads TGTGCCAGCAGCTTAGATCAGGGCGAGCAGTACTTC. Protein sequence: CASSLDQGEQYF.

The CDR3 bases are TGTGCCAGCAGCGGACTCGGGGGGATTGGGGGTATATTTGACACTGAAGCTTTCTTT. It codes for CASSGLGGIGGIFDTEAFF. The rearrangement uses TRBV5-6 and TRBJ1-1, with D perhaps matching TRBD1 (5 bases). Trimming shortened V by 4 bases and J by 3 bases, and 28 bases separated the two germline ends. There are 19 residues in the CDR3. CDR1 and CDR2 (germline): SGHDT, YYEEEE.

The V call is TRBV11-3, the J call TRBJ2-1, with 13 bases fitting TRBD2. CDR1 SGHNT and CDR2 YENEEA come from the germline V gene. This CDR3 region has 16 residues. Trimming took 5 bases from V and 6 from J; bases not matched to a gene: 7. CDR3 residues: CASSKRTSGRANEQFF. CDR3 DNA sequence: TGTGCCAGCAGCAAACGTACTAGCGGGAGGGCCAATGAGCAGTTCTTC.

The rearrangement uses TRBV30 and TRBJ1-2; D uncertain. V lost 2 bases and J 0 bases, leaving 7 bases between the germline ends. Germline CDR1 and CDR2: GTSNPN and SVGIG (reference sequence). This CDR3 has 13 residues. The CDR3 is CAWSKRANYGYTF. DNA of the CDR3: TGTGCCTGGAGTAAGAGGGCTAACTATGGCTACACCTTC.

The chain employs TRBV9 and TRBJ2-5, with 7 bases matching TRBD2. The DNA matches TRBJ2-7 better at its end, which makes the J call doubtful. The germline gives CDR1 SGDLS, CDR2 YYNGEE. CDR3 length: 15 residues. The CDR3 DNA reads TGTGCCAGCAGCGTAGGTGGCGGGAGTAACTACGAGCAGTACTTC. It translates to CASSVGGGSNYEQYF.

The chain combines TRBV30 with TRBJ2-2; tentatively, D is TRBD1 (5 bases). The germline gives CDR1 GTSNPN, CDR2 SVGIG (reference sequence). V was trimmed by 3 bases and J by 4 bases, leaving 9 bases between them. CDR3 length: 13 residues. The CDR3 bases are TGTGCCTGGAGCCCCAGGGCCACCGGGGAGCTGTTTTTT. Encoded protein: CAWSPRATGELFF.

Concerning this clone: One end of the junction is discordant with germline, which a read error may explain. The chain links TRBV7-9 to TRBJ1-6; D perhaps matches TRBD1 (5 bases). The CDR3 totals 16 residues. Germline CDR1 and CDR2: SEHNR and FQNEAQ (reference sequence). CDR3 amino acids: CSSSLDSGSYNSPLHF. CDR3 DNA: TGTTCCAGCAGTCTCGACAGTGGCTCCTATAATTCACCCCTCCACTTT.

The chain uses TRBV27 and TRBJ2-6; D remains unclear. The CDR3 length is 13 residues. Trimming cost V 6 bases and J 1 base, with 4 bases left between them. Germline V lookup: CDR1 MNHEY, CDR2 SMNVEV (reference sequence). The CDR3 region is CASSLSGANVLTF. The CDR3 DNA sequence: TGTGCCAGCAGCCTATCTGGGGCCAACGTCCTGACTTTC.

The CDR3 DNA reads TGTGCCAGCAGTCCCCGGGACATTGAAAAACTGTTTTTT. This sequence encodes CASSPRDIEKLFF. The chain links TRBV28 to TRBJ1-4; D is possibly TRBD1 (6 bases). CDR3 length: 13 amino acids. Per germline, CDR1 MDHEN and CDR2 SYDVKM. V dropped 5 bases and J dropped 7 bases, with 11 bases sitting between them.

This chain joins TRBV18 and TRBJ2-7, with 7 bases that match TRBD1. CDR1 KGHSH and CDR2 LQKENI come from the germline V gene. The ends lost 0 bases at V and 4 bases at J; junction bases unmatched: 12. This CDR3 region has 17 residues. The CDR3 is CASSPPMVRGTSYEQYF. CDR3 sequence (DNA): TGTGCCAGCTCACCACCTATGGTCAGGGGGACATCTTACGAGCAGTACTTC.

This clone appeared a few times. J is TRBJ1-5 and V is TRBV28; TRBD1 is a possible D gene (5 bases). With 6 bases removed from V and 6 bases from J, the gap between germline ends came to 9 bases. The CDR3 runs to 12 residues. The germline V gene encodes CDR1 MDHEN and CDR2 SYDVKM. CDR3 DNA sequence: TGTGCCAGCAGGCAGGGTAGTCAGCCCCAGCATTTT. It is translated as CASRQGSQPQHF.

The CDR3 region has the DNA TGTGCCAGCAGTGGCCGGAGGACAGAGAACACTGAAGCTTTCTTT. It yields the protein CASSGRRTENTEAFF. The genes are TRBV27 and TRBJ1-1; tentative D call: TRBD1 (6 bases). The CDR3 is 15 amino acids. V gave up 5 bases and J gave up 1 base, with 14 bases separating them. Per the germline V gene, CDR1 is MNHEY and CDR2 is SMNVEV (reference sequence).

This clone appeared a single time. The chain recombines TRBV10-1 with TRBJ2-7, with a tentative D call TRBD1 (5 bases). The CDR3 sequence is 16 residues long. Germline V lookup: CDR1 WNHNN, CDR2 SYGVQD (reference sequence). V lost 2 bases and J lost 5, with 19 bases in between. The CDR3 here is CASSEINLRGLHEQYF. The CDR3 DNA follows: TGCGCCAGCAGTGAGATTAACCTTAGGGGTCTCCACGAGCAGTACTTC.

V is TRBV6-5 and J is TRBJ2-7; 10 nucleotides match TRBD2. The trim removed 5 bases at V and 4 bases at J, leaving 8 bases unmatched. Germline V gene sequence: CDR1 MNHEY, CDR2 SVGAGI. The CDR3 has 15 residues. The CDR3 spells CASSREREGRYEQYF. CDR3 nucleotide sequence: TGTGCCAGCAGTCGAGAGCGGGAGGGCCGGTACGAGCAGTACTTC.

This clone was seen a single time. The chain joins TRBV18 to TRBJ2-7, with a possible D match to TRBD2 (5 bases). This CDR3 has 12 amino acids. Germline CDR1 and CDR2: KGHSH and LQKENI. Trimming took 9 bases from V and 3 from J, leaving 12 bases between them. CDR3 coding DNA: TGTGCCAGTGGAGGACTGAACTACGAGCAGTACTTC. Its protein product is CASGGLNYEQYF.

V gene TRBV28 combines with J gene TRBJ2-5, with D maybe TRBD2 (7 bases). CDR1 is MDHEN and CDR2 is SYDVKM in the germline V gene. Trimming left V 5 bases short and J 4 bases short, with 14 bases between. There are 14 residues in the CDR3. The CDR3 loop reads CASSPAGALETQYF. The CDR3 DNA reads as TGTGCCAGCAGTCCCGCGGGGGCCTTAGAGACCCAGTACTTC.

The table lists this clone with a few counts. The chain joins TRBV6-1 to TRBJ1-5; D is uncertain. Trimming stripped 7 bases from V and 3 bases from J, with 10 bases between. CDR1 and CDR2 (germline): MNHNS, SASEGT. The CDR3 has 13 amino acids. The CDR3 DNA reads TGTGCCAGCAAGTCGGGGAACAATCAGCCCCAGCATTTT. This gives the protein CASKSGNNQPQHF.

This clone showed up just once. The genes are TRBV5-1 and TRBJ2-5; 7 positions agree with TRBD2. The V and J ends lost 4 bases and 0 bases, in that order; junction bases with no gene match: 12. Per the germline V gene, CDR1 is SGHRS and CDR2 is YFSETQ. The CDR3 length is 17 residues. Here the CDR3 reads CASSLLHLLAHQETQYF. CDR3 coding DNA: TGCGCCAGCAGCCTCCTACATTTACTAGCGCACCAAGAGACCCAGTACTTC. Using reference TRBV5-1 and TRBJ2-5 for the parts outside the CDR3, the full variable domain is KAGVTQTPRYLIKTRGQQVTLSCSPISGHRSVSWYQQTPGQGLQFLFEYFSETQRNKGNFPGRFSGRQFSNSRSEMNVSTLELGDSALYLCASSLLHLLAHQETQYFGPGTRLLVL.

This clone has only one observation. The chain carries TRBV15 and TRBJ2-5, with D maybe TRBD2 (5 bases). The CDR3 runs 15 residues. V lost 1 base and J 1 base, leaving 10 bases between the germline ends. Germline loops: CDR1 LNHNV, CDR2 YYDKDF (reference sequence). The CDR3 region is CATSRVAGPQETQYF. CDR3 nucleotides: TGTGCCACCAGCAGAGTTGCGGGTCCCCAAGAGACCCAGTACTTC.